Described below is a single T cell receptor beta chain sequence and its context. The data originate from a study of shared clonotypes between healthy human individuals. The unsorted PBMC sample used ten immunoSEQ deep assay plates. The protocol was immunoSEQ multiplex PCR, while the TCRdb copy is restricted to in-frame clones and leaves out a portion. The sample lists about 490,000 clones; around 79% were seen once. Per germline, CDR1 MNHEY and CDR2 SVGAGI. The CDR3 length is 14 residues. V gave up 2 bases and J gave up 2 bases, with 10 bases separating them. Input material: PBMCs. This chain joins TRBV6-5 and TRBJ2-7; perhaps TRBD1 as D (6 bases). This TCR derives from a woman between 40 and 55 years old in good health. Some clones in this sample may be carry-over from other donors' samples. In DNA, the CDR3 is TGTGCCAGCAGTTACCTGACAGGCACCTACGAGCAGTACTTC. Translating it yields CASSYLTGTYEQYF.